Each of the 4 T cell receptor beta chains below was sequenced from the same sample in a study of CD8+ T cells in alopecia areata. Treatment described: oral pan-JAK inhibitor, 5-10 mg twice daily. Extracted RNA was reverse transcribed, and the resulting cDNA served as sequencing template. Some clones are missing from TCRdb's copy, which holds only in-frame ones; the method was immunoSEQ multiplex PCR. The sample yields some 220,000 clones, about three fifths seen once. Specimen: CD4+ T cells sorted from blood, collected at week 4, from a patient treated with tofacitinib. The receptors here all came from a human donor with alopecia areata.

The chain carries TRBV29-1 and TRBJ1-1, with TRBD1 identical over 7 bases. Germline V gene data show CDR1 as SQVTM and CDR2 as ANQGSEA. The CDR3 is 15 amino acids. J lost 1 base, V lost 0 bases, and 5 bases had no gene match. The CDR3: CSVEDQGGKNTEAFF. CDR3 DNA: TGCAGCGTTGAAGATCAGGGGGGGAAGAACACTGAAGCTTTCTTT.

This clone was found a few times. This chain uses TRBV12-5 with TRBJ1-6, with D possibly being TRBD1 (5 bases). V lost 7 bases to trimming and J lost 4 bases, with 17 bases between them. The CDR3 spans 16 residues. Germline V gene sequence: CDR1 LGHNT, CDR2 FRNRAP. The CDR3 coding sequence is TGTGCTAGTGCCAGGGCGCAGCCTCCTTATAATTCACCCCTCCACTTT. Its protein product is CASARAQPPYNSPLHF. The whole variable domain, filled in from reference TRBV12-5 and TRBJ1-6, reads DARVTQTPRHKVTEMGQEVTMRCQPILGHNTVFWYRQTMMQGLELLAYFRNRAPLDDSGMPKDRFSAEMPDATLATLKIQPSEPRDSAVYFCASARAQPPYNSPLHFGNGTRLTVT.

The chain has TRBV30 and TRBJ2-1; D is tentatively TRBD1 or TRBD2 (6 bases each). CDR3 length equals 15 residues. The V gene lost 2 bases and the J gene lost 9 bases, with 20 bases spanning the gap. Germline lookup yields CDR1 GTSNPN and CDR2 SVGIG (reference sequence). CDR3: CAWSTGTPRAGEQFF. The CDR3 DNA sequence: TGTGCCTGGAGTACAGGGACTCCCAGGGCCGGTGAGCAGTTCTTC.

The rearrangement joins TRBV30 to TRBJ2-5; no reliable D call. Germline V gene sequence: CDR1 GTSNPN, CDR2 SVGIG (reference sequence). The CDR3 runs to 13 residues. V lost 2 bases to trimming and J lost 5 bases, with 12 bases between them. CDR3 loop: CAWSIGLRETQYF. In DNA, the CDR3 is TGTGCCTGGAGTATCGGGCTCAGGGAGACCCAGTACTTC.